This TCR delta chain was recovered during a study of Vδ1+ human thymocytes. The study, taken as a whole, reports: Unlike peripheral blood Vdelta1+ controls, thymic delta-chain sequences included 20% to 25% Vdelta2 and few Vdelta3. Highly polyclonal TRG and TRD repertoires with Gaussian CDR3 length distributions appeared in thymus. Bulk repertoire data may be misinterpreted because of unexpected Vdelta2 sequences.

V was pared by 0 bases and J by 5 bases, with 13 bases between. This CDR3 region has 15 residues. Germline CDR1 TSWWSYY, CDR2 QGS. Regarding this clone: Its cognate antigen is unknown.

After alphabeta T cell depletion, CD3+ Vdelta1+ Vdelta2- thymocytes were sorted. Vdelta1+ thymocyte sorts reached between 98% and 99.6% purity. RNA was extracted from the cells and then reverse transcribed. The CDR3 regions were amplified by multiplex PCR from V-gene primers to a constant-region primer. TCRdb made new clone calls on the multiplex PCR reads using CATT. The sample includes approximately 58,000 delta-chain clones, around 15% seen only once; the top ten take about 0.4%. V is TRDV1 and J is TRDJ1; the D gene is possibly TRDD2 (5 bases). This TCR derives from a girl under three years old who had congenital heart surgery. Sequenced: Vdelta1+ gamma-delta thymocytes from the thymus. The subset is: FACS-sorted CD3+ TCRalphabeta- TCRVdelta1+ TCRVdelta2- thymocytes. The CDR3 region is CALGELTPFLDKLIF. CDR3 sequence (DNA): TGTGCTCTTGGGGAACTTACACCTTTCCTGGATAAACTCATCTTT.